This T cell receptor (beta chain) was profiled in a study of neurological immune-mediated disorders. Whole-study results and caveats: Private repertoires in all groups were suggested by the finding that expanded clones across subjects shared no CDR3 amino acid sequences.

V lost 7 bases, J lost 6 bases, and 13 bases lay in between. The CDR3 covers 13 residues. This clonotype has ten or more counts. Its target is unknown. The cDNA was generated by 5'RACE with 10-nucleotide random UMIs. Using its own MiXCR run on the 5' RACE reads, TCRdb lists one record per CDR3 protein. This sample has about 59,000 distinct CDR3 sequences; about 12% occur once, and the top ten carry approximately 11%. V and J are TRBV12-3 or TRBV12-4 and TRBJ1-5; D gene uncertain. This receptor was taken from a woman aged 60-75 years with HTLV-1-associated myelopathy (HAM/TSP). Sequenced sample: PBMCs. CDR3 DNA sequence: TGTGCCAGCACCGACGGCTTGGGTCAGCCCCAGCATTTT. It specifies CASTDGLGQPQHF.